This T cell receptor (beta chain) was sequenced in a study of identical twins. General study findings and limits: Cross-sectional statistics underpinned the conclusions; the same donors were not followed.

TCRdb independently ran MiXCR on the 5' RACE reads; one entry per CDR3 protein. The sample shows around 670,000 distinct CDR3 sequences, around 5.7% of them seen only once. Trimming pared 3 bases from V and 10 bases from J, leaving 7 bases between. Germline V gives CDR1 ENHRY, CDR2 SYGVKD. The CDR3 loop spans 11 amino acids. This clonotype was seen ten or more times. The target antigen is unknown. The genes are TRBV10-3 and TRBJ2-1; possibly TRBD2 for D (5 bases). The source material was naive T cells sorted from blood. The sequence came from a man aged 18 to 30 in good health. CDR3 amino acids: CAISELEEQFF. The DNA of the CDR3 is TGTGCCATCAGTGAACTAGAGGAGCAGTTCTTC.